The clone carrying this T cell receptor (beta chain) was seen only a few times. The V gene's germline CDR1 is KGHSH and CDR2 LQKENI. V gave up 6 bases and J gave up 7 bases, with 20 bases separating them. The CDR3 runs to 15 residues. The data are from a study of T-cell reconstitution after alpha-beta-depleted transplantation in children. Unique molecular identifiers were built into the TCRbeta library. TCRdb reprocessed the PCR reads via MiXCR and lists one record per CDR3 protein. Of over 400,000 distinct CDR3 sequences in the sample, 12% were seen once. Source: PBMCs from the stem cell graft donor, taken from the stem cell graft. The TCR was taken from a human donor who donated a stem cell graft to a child with combined immunodeficiency. The V and J genes are TRBV18 and TRBJ2-3; no clear D. CDR3 residues: CASSLHRDWAHTQYF. The DNA of the CDR3 is TGTGCCAGCTCGCTTCACAGAGATTGGGCGCATACGCAGTATTTT.